These 32 T cell receptor beta chains were sequenced from one sample in a study of spatial heterogeneity in lung cancer. TCRdb redid the calling of the 5' RACE reads with MiXCR, one entry per CDR3 protein. The table includes over 50,000 distinct CDR3 sequences, approximately 6.3% detected once. Time point specified: sample taken at primary tumor resection. Sequencing used PBMCs, obtained at surgery. These TCRs come from a female donor with early-stage non-small cell lung cancer.

This clonotype has a count of ten or more. The rearrangement uses TRBV7-2 and TRBJ2-1; 7 nucleotides agree with TRBD1. The germline gives CDR1 SGHTA, CDR2 FQGNSA. The CDR3 loop spans 12 amino acids. With V trimmed by 4 bases and J by 10 bases, 4 bases remained unmatched. CDR3 DNA sequence: TGTGCCAGCAGCTCCGACAGGGACGAGCAGTTCTTC. Amino acid sequence: CASSSDRDEQFF.

The chain recombines TRBV20-1 with TRBJ1-5, with D possibly matching TRBD1 (6 bases). The CDR3 contains 16 residues. The germline gives CDR1 DFQATT, CDR2 SNEGSKA (reference sequence). Trimming shortened V by 7 bases and J by 4 bases, and 23 bases separated the two germline ends. CDR3 DNA sequence: TGCAGTGTCAGCCGTGGGGGGCTCGTCCGTAATCAGCCCCAGCATTTT. Its translation is CSVSRGGLVRNQPQHF.

This clonotype has more than one count but fewer than ten. The J gene is TRBJ2-1, the V gene TRBV5-1; D unclear. Germline CDR1 is SGHRS and CDR2 is YFSETQ. The CDR3 spans 11 residues. With 4 bases removed from V and 10 bases from J, the gap between germline ends came to 9 bases. The CDR3 DNA is TGCGCCAGCAGCCCGGAACGGGAGCAGTTCTTC. Its translation is CASSPEREQFF. Based on the CDR3 plus reference TRBV5-1 and TRBJ2-1, the full variable domain is KAGVTQTPRYLIKTRGQQVTLSCSPISGHRSVSWYQQTPGQGLQFLFEYFSETQRNKGNFPGRFSGRQFSNSRSEMNVSTLELGDSALYLCASSPEREQFFGPGTRLTVL.

This sequence joins TRBV12-5 and TRBJ1-2, with D possibly being TRBD1 (6 bases). Germline V gives CDR1 LGHNT, CDR2 FRNRAP. V was shortened by 2 bases and J by 8 bases, with 9 bases between the two germline ends. The CDR3 is made up of 12 amino acids. The CDR3 coding sequence is TGTGCTAGTGGTTTGACAGGGTACGGCTACACCTTC. Its translation is CASGLTGYGYTF.

This clonotype was detected ten times or more. The chain uses TRBV6-1 and TRBJ1-2, with D possibly matching TRBD1 (6 bases). Germline lookup yields CDR1 MNHNS and CDR2 SASEGT. The CDR3 consists of 13 residues. Trimming took off 7 bases at V and 2 bases at J, with 11 bases between the two ends. CDR3 nucleotides: TGTGCCAGCACCCTGGACAGAAACTATGGCTACACCTTC. Protein sequence: CASTLDRNYGYTF.

This clonotype was picked up many times. This sequence joins TRBV28 and TRBJ1-5; D is undetermined. The CDR3 has 11 amino acids. Trimming stripped 5 bases from V and 15 bases from J, with 14 bases between. Germline CDR1 and CDR2: MDHEN and SYDVKM. CDR3 sequence: CASSRTAGWHF. The CDR3 DNA reads TGTGCCAGCAGTCGAACGGCAGGATGGCATTTT.

This clonotype was seen only a few times. This chain uses TRBV28 with TRBJ1-5, with 7 bases fitting TRBD1. Germline assignment: CDR1 MDHEN and CDR2 SYDVKM. The CDR3 spans 16 residues. J lost 0 bases, V lost 6 bases, and 8 bases had no gene match. CDR3 region: CASRRQGPYSNQPQHF. Written as DNA, the CDR3 is TGTGCCAGCAGACGACAGGGCCCTTATAGCAATCAGCCCCAGCATTTT.

This clonotype was detected many times. The chain combines TRBV14 with TRBJ2-2, with D uncertain. The germline V gene encodes CDR1 SGHDN and CDR2 FVKESK. The V end lost 1 base, the J end lost 2 bases, and 5 bases lay between the germline ends. The CDR3 is 14 amino acids. CDR3 protein: CASSQGHNTGELFF. CDR3 in DNA: TGTGCCAGCAGCCAAGGTCACAACACCGGGGAGCTGTTTTTT.

This clonotype showed up just a few times. This chain links TRBV10-3 with TRBJ2-3, with TRBD1 matching 8 bases. The CDR3 runs to 15 residues. V was pared by 6 bases and J by 2 bases, with 7 bases of the junction left unmatched. Germline CDR1 and CDR2: ENHRY and SYGVKD. This CDR3 is CAISVDRGNTDTQYF. The CDR3 DNA reads TGTGCCATCAGCGTAGACAGGGGTAACACAGATACGCAGTATTTT.

A remark on this clonotype: An end of the junction does not agree with germline; a read error may underlie this. The rearrangement links TRBV12-3 or TRBV12-4 to TRBJ2-1, with a weak D call TRBD2 (6 bases). The CDR3 loop spans 12 amino acids. CDR3 region: CVSTPGTSREFF. The CDR3 nucleotides read TGTGTCAGCACCCCCGGGACTTCACGGGAGTTCTTC.

This clonotype was counted at least ten times. The chain recombines TRBV3-1 with TRBJ1-6; 11 bases are shared with TRBD1. The CDR3 extends over 17 amino acids. The junction had 6 bases not matched to a gene; V was cut back by 0 bases and J by 8 bases. Germline V lookup: CDR1 LGHDT, CDR2 YNNKEL (reference sequence). CDR3 amino acids: CASSQDLSGQGDSPLHF. The CDR3 nucleotides read TGTGCCAGCAGCCAAGATCTATCGGGACAGGGGGATTCACCCCTCCACTTT.

The table lists this clonotype with a few counts. The chain recombines TRBV10-3 with TRBJ2-2; a possible D gene is TRBD1 (6 bases). Trimming shortened V by 4 bases and J by 4 bases, and 16 bases separated the two germline ends. The CDR3 contains 16 residues. CDR1 is ENHRY and CDR2 is SYGVKD in the germline V gene. For the CDR3, the DNA is TGTGCCATCAGTGCATCACAGGGTCTTGGCACCGGGGAGCTGTTTTTT. This encodes CAISASQGLGTGELFF.

This clonotype was found many times. V usage is TRBV9 and J usage is TRBJ1-1, with D unclear. The CDR3 totals 13 residues. The V end lost 0 bases, the J end lost 0 bases, and 3 bases lay between the germline ends. Germline V gene lookup returns CDR1 SGDLS and CDR2 YYNGEE. The CDR3 reads CASSVAMNTEAFF. DNA for the CDR3: TGTGCCAGCAGCGTAGCGATGAACACTGAAGCTTTCTTT.

The chain joins TRBV19 to TRBJ2-1; 11 nucleotides align to TRBD2. Germline CDR1 LNHDA, CDR2 SQIVND (reference sequence). Unmatched junction bases numbered 13, after V lost 3 bases and J lost 9 bases. The CDR3 length is 17 residues. In DNA form, the CDR3 reads TGTGCCAGTAGTATCAGTCCCGGGACTAGCGGTGTAGTTGAGCAGTTCTTC. Its protein is CASSISPGTSGVVEQFF.

This clonotype was detected many times. This sequence joins TRBV29-1 and TRBJ2-2; a possible D gene is TRBD1 (6 bases). CDR1 SQVTM and CDR2 ANQGSEA come from the germline V gene. The CDR3 contains 14 residues. CDR3 in amino acids: CSGQKTQGTGELFF. The CDR3 nucleotides are TGCAGTGGCCAGAAGACTCAGGGGACCGGGGAGCTGTTTTTT.

This clonotype was found many times. The chain joins TRBV20-1 to TRBJ2-3; 8 nucleotides align to TRBD2. The V gene end was trimmed by 0 bases and the J gene end by 2 bases; junction bases not matched to a gene: 4. Germline values: CDR1 DFQATT, CDR2 SNEGSKA (reference sequence). The CDR3 length is 15 residues. CDR3 sequence: CSARDGSGATDTQYF. The DNA of the CDR3 is TGCAGTGCTAGAGATGGTAGCGGGGCCACAGATACGCAGTATTTT.

The chain employs TRBV7-8 and TRBJ2-4; 8 bases line up with TRBD2. Germline CDR1 SGHVS, CDR2 FQNEAQ. The V gene end was trimmed by 3 bases and the J gene end by 7 bases; junction bases not matched to a gene: 17. The CDR3 is 18 amino acids. Written as DNA, the CDR3 is TGTGCCAGCAGCTTGCTCCTTCCGGGGGGTGCGGGAGGTAACATTCAGTACTTC. Protein product: CASSLLLPGGAGGNIQYF.

This clonotype was seen a handful of times. The V gene is TRBV28, the J gene TRBJ1-4; the D is unclear. Between the trimmed V and J ends, which lost 8 bases and 6 bases, there was a span of 16 bases. The CDR3 sequence is 14 residues long. The germline CDR1 and CDR2 sequences are MDHEN and SYDVKM. The CDR3 loop is CASGPSRRDEKLFF. The CDR3 DNA reads TGTGCCAGCGGACCCTCCCGAAGGGATGAAAAACTGTTTTTT. Variable domain in full (rest from reference TRBV28 and TRBJ1-4): DVKVTQSSRYLVKRTGEKVFLECVQDMDHENMFWYRQDPGLGLRLIYFSYDVKMKEKGDIPEGYSVSREKKERFSLILESASTNQTSMYLCASGPSRRDEKLFFGSGTQLSVL.

This clonotype showed up just a few times. This chain connects TRBV7-3 to TRBJ1-1; TRBD1 aligns across 10 bases. The CDR3 spans 15 residues. The J segment lost 1 base and the V segment lost 5 bases, leaving 4 bases of the junction unmatched. Germline CDR1 is SGHTA and CDR2 is FQGTGA. Here the CDR3 reads CASSHGTGANTEAFF. CDR3 nucleotide sequence: TGTGCCAGCAGCCATGGGACAGGGGCGAACACTGAAGCTTTCTTT.

This clonotype was seen many times. The rearrangement joins TRBV5-1 to TRBJ2-5; D remains unclear. Trimming removed 0 bases at V and 1 base at J, with 10 bases between. The CDR3 is made up of 15 amino acids. The germline gives CDR1 SGHRS, CDR2 YFSETQ. CDR3 in amino acids: CASSLAVQSQETQYF. DNA for the CDR3: TGCGCCAGCAGCTTGGCCGTACAGAGCCAAGAGACCCAGTACTTC.

This clonotype came up many times. Here the CDR3 reads CASTETGNYGYTF. CDR3 bases: TGTGCCAGCACCGAGACAGGGAACTATGGCTACACCTTC. This chain uses TRBV12-3 or TRBV12-4 with TRBJ1-2, with TRBD1 identical over 7 bases. CDR3 length: 13 amino acids. The junction had 4 bases not matched to a gene; V was cut back by 7 bases and J by 2 bases.

In this sample, this clonotype turned up many times. This chain uses TRBV12-3 or TRBV12-4 with TRBJ1-2; 8 nucleotides align to TRBD1. The CDR3 loop spans 14 amino acids. The J segment lost 5 bases and the V segment lost 6 bases, leaving 8 bases of the junction unmatched. The CDR3 loop is CASRPTGGAYGYTF. The CDR3 DNA follows: TGTGCCAGCAGGCCCACAGGGGGGGCTTATGGCTACACCTTC.

J is TRBJ1-1 and V is TRBV3-1; maybe TRBD1 (5 bases). V lost 0 bases and J 1 base, leaving 9 bases between the germline ends. This CDR3 has 15 amino acids. The germline V gene encodes CDR1 LGHDT and CDR2 YNNKEL (reference sequence). CDR3 protein: CASSQDTGRNTEAFF. The DNA for the CDR3 is TGTGCCAGCAGCCAAGATACAGGAAGGAACACTGAAGCTTTCTTT.

This clonotype was observed at least ten times. The chain uses TRBV27 and TRBJ2-6; D remains ambiguous. Germline CDR1 is MNHEY and CDR2 is SMNVEV (reference sequence). The CDR3 has 13 residues. V was pared by 6 bases and J by 2 bases, with 5 bases between. The CDR3 DNA follows: TGTGCCAGCAGGGTTCCTGGGGCCAACGTCCTGACTTTC. Protein: CASRVPGANVLTF.

This clonotype showed up just a few times. This chain joins TRBV20-1 and TRBJ2-1; 11 bases are shared with TRBD2. CDR1 is DFQATT and CDR2 is SNEGSKA in the germline V gene (reference sequence). Trimming at V came to 1 base and at J to 8 bases, leaving 7 bases not matched to a gene. The CDR3 runs 15 residues. The CDR3 DNA reads TGCAGTGCTAGAGCCCTTAGCGGGAGGGGTGATGAGCAGTTCTTC. Amino acid sequence: CSARALSGRGDEQFF.

This clonotype was picked up a small number of times. The rearrangement uses TRBV2 and TRBJ1-5, with a weak D call TRBD1 (6 bases). CDR1 is SNHLY and CDR2 is FYNNEI in the germline V gene. The ends were cut back, 2 bases at V and 5 bases at J, with 10 bases in the middle. There are 14 residues in the CDR3. CDR3 sequence reads: CASSEQGSYQPQHF. Here the CDR3 DNA reads TGTGCCAGCAGTGAACAGGGGTCTTATCAGCCCCAGCATTTT.

This clonotype was recorded at least ten times. The chain links TRBV11-2 to TRBJ2-1; D remains unclear. CDR1 and CDR2 (germline): SGHAT, FQNNGV. The CDR3 contains 15 residues. Trimming took off 7 bases at V and 0 bases at J, with 13 bases between the two ends. The CDR3 nucleotides are TGTGCCAGCACCCGAGCGACCAGCTCCTACAATGAGCAGTTCTTC. This translates into CASTRATSSYNEQFF.

J is TRBJ1-3 and V is TRBV5-4; D not resolved. Germline loops: CDR1 SGHNT, CDR2 YYREEE (reference sequence). The CDR3 totals 16 residues. The germline V and J ends were trimmed by 0 bases and 0 bases, with 10 bases remaining between them. In DNA, the CDR3 is TGTGCCAGCAGCTTGGGGGCAGGTCGCTCTGGAAACACCATATATTTT. It translates to CASSLGAGRSGNTIYF.

This clonotype has just a few counts. The chain carries TRBV5-6 and TRBJ2-2; a possible D gene is TRBD2 (6 bases). Germline V gene sequence: CDR1 SGHDT, CDR2 YYEEEE. Trimming removed 2 bases from V and 7 bases from J, with 18 bases in between. The CDR3 totals 16 residues. In DNA form, the CDR3 reads TGTGCCAGCAGCTTCAGTGCGGGGTTAAGGTTCGGGGAGCTGTTTTTT. It specifies CASSFSAGLRFGELFF.

This clonotype occurred many times. The genes are TRBV12-3 or TRBV12-4 and TRBJ1-5; D gene unclear. CDR3 length: 13 residues. Trimming took 7 bases from V and 1 from J, leaving 8 bases between them. The CDR3: CASTLFSNQPQHF. DNA for the CDR3: TGTGCCAGCACCCTTTTCAGCAATCAGCCCCAGCATTTT.

This clonotype showed up many times. The CDR3 protein is CASSLGASGVSEYF. The CDR3 nucleotides are TGTGCCAGCAGTTTAGGGGCTAGCGGGGTGTCGGAGTATTTT. V is TRBV12-3 or TRBV12-4 and J is TRBJ2-3, with 9 bases fitting TRBD2. V lost 1 base and J lost 13; bases outside the gene matches: 9. The CDR3 runs to 14 residues.

This clonotype was seen a few times. This chain links TRBV2 with TRBJ1-1, with D hard to call. V was cut by 4 bases and J by 3 bases, with 15 bases left in between. The germline V gene encodes CDR1 SNHLY and CDR2 FYNNEI. This CDR3 comprises 15 residues. The CDR3, as DNA: TGTGCCAGCAGTGGCCCGGCCGCGATCGACACTGAAGCTTTCTTT. Protein sequence: CASSGPAAIDTEAFF.